These T cell receptor beta chains were read from a single sample in a study of T cell responses to AZD1222 COVID-19 vaccine. TCRdb keeps only in-frame clones here, not all; method: immunoSEQ multiplex PCR. The data show approximately 150,000 clones, with about nine tenths seen just once and more than 1.5% held by the top ten. The sequencing here drew on peripheral blood, taken 28 days after the second AZD1222 dose. These receptors were obtained from an adult who received the AZD1222 COVID-19 vaccine. Both conserved end residues are part of each CDR3. The D gene is left open where the match is weak. Rows may omit the clone size; those that give it use once, few, many or a size class.

v_call: TRBV20-1
d_call: TRBD1
j_call: TRBJ2-7
clone_size: -
cdr3_nt: TGCAGTGCTGGGGACAGCTACGAGCAGTACTTC
cdr3_aa: CSAGDSYEQYF

v_call: TRBV2
d_call: -
j_call: TRBJ1-6
clone_size: -
cdr3_nt: TGTGCCAGCAGTGCGAGGGCAGCAGATATGAATTCACCCCTCCACTTT
cdr3_aa: CASSARAADMNSPLHF

v_call: TRBV5-4
d_call: -
j_call: TRBJ1-3
clone_size: -
cdr3_nt: TGTGCCAGCAGCGTGGGGATTACTGGAAACACCATATATTTT
cdr3_aa: CASSVGITGNTIYF

v_call: TRBV5-1
d_call: TRBD2
j_call: TRBJ2-1
clone_size: -
cdr3_nt: TGCGCCAGCAGCCCGTCCGGGACTAGCGGGGGGAAATTATACAATGAGCAGTTCTTC
cdr3_aa: CASSPSGTSGGKLYNEQFF

v_call: TRBV7-9
d_call: TRBD1
j_call: TRBJ2-2
clone_size: few
cdr3_nt: TGTGCCAGCAGCGCCCGGGACAGGGTCTTCCCCGAGGACACCGGGGAGCTGTTTTTT
cdr3_aa: CASSARDRVFPEDTGELFF

v_call: TRBV5-6
d_call: -
j_call: TRBJ1-2
clone_size: -
cdr3_nt: TGTGCCAGCAGCACCACTCCCAGGAATGGCTACACCTTC
cdr3_aa: CASSTTPRNGYTF

v_call: TRBV24-1
d_call: TRBD1
j_call: TRBJ1-5
clone_size: -
cdr3_nt: TGTGCCACCAGTGATCTGCGCCCAGGGGGAGCCAATCAGCCCCAGCATTTT
cdr3_aa: CATSDLRPGGANQPQHF

v_call: TRBV3-1/TRBV3-2
d_call: TRBD2
j_call: TRBJ2-7
clone_size: -
cdr3_nt: TGTGCCAGCAGGACTAGCGGGACTGACGAGCAGTACTTC
cdr3_aa: CASRTSGTDEQYF

v_call: TRBV11-2
d_call: -
j_call: TRBJ2-7
clone_size: -
cdr3_nt: TGTGCCAGCAGCTTTAGGGGGAGCTACGAGCAGTACTTC
cdr3_aa: CASSFRGSYEQYF

v_call: TRBV6-5
d_call: -
j_call: TRBJ1-6
clone_size: -
cdr3_nt: TGTGCCAGCAGGGGGCCTACAGCGAATAATTCACCCCTCCACTTT
cdr3_aa: CASRGPTANNSPLHF

v_call: TRBV5-1
d_call: TRBD2
j_call: TRBJ2-3
clone_size: -
cdr3_nt: TGCGCCAGCAGGAGCGGGGGGGCTTGGACAGATACGCAGTATTTT
cdr3_aa: CASRSGGAWTDTQYF

v_call: TRBV5-1
d_call: TRBD1
j_call: TRBJ1-2
clone_size: -
cdr3_nt: TGCGCCAGCAGCCCACCGGGACAGGGTCCTAAGTTCACCTTC
cdr3_aa: CASSPPGQGPKFTF

v_call: TRBV4-1
d_call: -
j_call: TRBJ2-1
clone_size: -
cdr3_nt: TGCGCCAGCAGCCAAGAGGAGCGGGCCTACAATGAGCAGTTCTTC
cdr3_aa: CASSQEERAYNEQFF

v_call: TRBV2
d_call: TRBD1
j_call: TRBJ1-5
clone_size: -
cdr3_nt: TGTGCCAGCAGTTGGACACAGGGGCAGCCCCAGCATTTT
cdr3_aa: CASSWTQGQPQHF

v_call: TRBV3-1/TRBV3-2
d_call: -
j_call: TRBJ1-3
clone_size: -
cdr3_nt: TGTGCCAGCAGCCAAGGGACGCGCTCTGGAAACACCATATATTTT
cdr3_aa: CASSQGTRSGNTIYF

v_call: TRBV5-1
d_call: -
j_call: TRBJ2-7
clone_size: many
cdr3_nt: TGCGCCAGCAGCTTGGGGGGAACTAGTTACGAGCAGTACTTC
cdr3_aa: CASSLGGTSYEQYF

v_call: TRBV30
d_call: -
j_call: TRBJ2-3
clone_size: -
cdr3_nt: TGTGCCTGGACAGACGACACAGATACGCAGTATTTT
cdr3_aa: CAWTDDTDTQYF

v_call: TRBV12-3/TRBV12-4
d_call: -
j_call: TRBJ2-1
clone_size: -
cdr3_nt: TGTGCCAGCAACTTGGAGGGCTACAATGAGCAGTTCTTC
cdr3_aa: CASNLEGYNEQFF

v_call: TRBV2
d_call: -
j_call: TRBJ2-5
clone_size: -
cdr3_nt: TGTGCCAGCAGTTTGGACAGCCGGGAGACCCAGTACTTC
cdr3_aa: CASSLDSRETQYF

v_call: TRBV12-5
d_call: -
j_call: TRBJ2-7
clone_size: -
cdr3_nt: TGTGCTAGTGGTTTGTGGCAGCTGGGCACTCCCTACGAGCAGTACTTC
cdr3_aa: CASGLWQLGTPYEQYF

v_call: TRBV20-1
d_call: -
j_call: TRBJ1-1
clone_size: -
cdr3_nt: TGCAGTGCTAGTGCTGCGGGGCGAAGGACTGAAGCTTTCTTT
cdr3_aa: CSASAAGRRTEAFF

v_call: TRBV7-2
d_call: -
j_call: TRBJ1-3
clone_size: -
cdr3_nt: TGTGCCAGCAGCTTAGTCCGCTGGGCCCGCTCTGGAAACACCATATATTTT
cdr3_aa: CASSLVRWARSGNTIYF

v_call: TRBV7-3
d_call: TRBD2
j_call: TRBJ2-1
clone_size: -
cdr3_nt: TGTGCCAGCAGCTTAAAACTAGCGGGTTATAATGAGCAGTTCTTC
cdr3_aa: CASSLKLAGYNEQFF

v_call: TRBV6-1
d_call: TRBD1
j_call: TRBJ1-4
clone_size: -
cdr3_nt: TGTGCCAGCAGTGTCGGGACAGGGGGCCCAACTAATGAAAAACTGTTTTTT
cdr3_aa: CASSVGTGGPTNEKLFF

v_call: TRBV4-1
d_call: TRBD1
j_call: TRBJ1-1
clone_size: -
cdr3_nt: TGCGCCAGCAGCCGCGAACCGGGACAGGGGGCCGTTCTCCCTGAAGCTTTCTTT
cdr3_aa: CASSREPGQGAVLPEAFF

v_call: TRBV27
d_call: -
j_call: TRBJ1-2
clone_size: -
cdr3_nt: TGTGCCAGCAGTGAGGGGACGGATGGCTACACCTTC
cdr3_aa: CASSEGTDGYTF

v_call: TRBV7-3
d_call: -
j_call: TRBJ2-2
clone_size: -
cdr3_nt: TGTGCCAGCAGCTTAACGTATGCGGGGCCGAACACCGGGGAGCTGTTTTTT
cdr3_aa: CASSLTYAGPNTGELFF

v_call: TRBV5-1
d_call: -
j_call: TRBJ1-1
clone_size: few
cdr3_nt: TGCGCCAGCAGCTTGCTGGGGGCGGGCACTGAAGCTTTCTTT
cdr3_aa: CASSLLGAGTEAFF

v_call: TRBV15
d_call: -
j_call: TRBJ2-1
clone_size: -
cdr3_nt: TGTGCCACCAGCAGAGATACGAATGAGCAGTTCTTC
cdr3_aa: CATSRDTNEQFF

v_call: TRBV27
d_call: -
j_call: TRBJ1-6
clone_size: -
cdr3_nt: TGTGCCAGCAGTGTTCTCCAGGATTCACCCCTCCACTTT
cdr3_aa: CASSVLQDSPLHF

v_call: TRBV30
d_call: -
j_call: TRBJ1-6
clone_size: -
cdr3_nt: TGTGCCTGGAGTTCTGGACCTAATTCACCCCTCCACTTT
cdr3_aa: CAWSSGPNSPLHF

v_call: TRBV9
d_call: -
j_call: TRBJ1-2
clone_size: -
cdr3_nt: TGTGCCAGCAGCGTAGAACGGGGAGGTTTTGGCTACACCTTC
cdr3_aa: CASSVERGGFGYTF

v_call: TRBV27
d_call: -
j_call: TRBJ1-4
clone_size: -
cdr3_nt: TGTGCCAGCAGTTTATCCCCCGGCAGCAATGAAAAACTGTTTTTT
cdr3_aa: CASSLSPGSNEKLFF

v_call: TRBV2
d_call: -
j_call: TRBJ1-2
clone_size: -
cdr3_nt: TGTGCCAGCAGTGAAGGGGGTCCCTATGGCTACACCTTC
cdr3_aa: CASSEGGPYGYTF

v_call: TRBV2
d_call: -
j_call: TRBJ1-1
clone_size: -
cdr3_nt: TGTGCCAGCACTTGGGAGAACACTGAAGCTTTCTTT
cdr3_aa: CASTWENTEAFF

v_call: TRBV29-1
d_call: -
j_call: TRBJ2-1
clone_size: -
cdr3_nt: TGCAGCGTTGTGGGACAGGGAGCGGGAGCGCAGTTCTTC
cdr3_aa: CSVVGQGAGAQFF

v_call: TRBV9
d_call: TRBD2
j_call: TRBJ2-5
clone_size: few
cdr3_nt: TGTGCCAGCAGCGCCGGACTAGCGGGGGGGCGCGGCGAGACCCAGTACTTC
cdr3_aa: CASSAGLAGGRGETQYF

v_call: TRBV28
d_call: -
j_call: TRBJ2-5
clone_size: -
cdr3_nt: TGTGCCAGCAGGTTCACACAAGAGACCCAGTACTTC
cdr3_aa: CASRFTQETQYF

v_call: TRBV20-1
d_call: TRBD2
j_call: TRBJ2-1
clone_size: -
cdr3_nt: TGCAGTGCTAGTGTTGGGACTAGCAAGTACAATGAGCAGTTCTTC
cdr3_aa: CSASVGTSKYNEQFF

v_call: TRBV5-1
d_call: TRBD1
j_call: TRBJ1-1
clone_size: -
cdr3_nt: TGCGCCAGCAGCAGCAAACAGGGGGCGCAGAACACTGAAGCTTTCTTT
cdr3_aa: CASSSKQGAQNTEAFF

v_call: TRBV5-1
d_call: -
j_call: TRBJ2-5
clone_size: -
cdr3_nt: TGCGCCAGCAGCTTGTTTGAGACCCAGTACTTC
cdr3_aa: CASSLFETQYF

v_call: TRBV2
d_call: TRBD1
j_call: TRBJ1-1
clone_size: -
cdr3_nt: TGTGCCAGCAGTGACGGACAGGGGGGGACTGAAGCTTTCTTT
cdr3_aa: CASSDGQGGTEAFF

v_call: TRBV6-5
d_call: TRBD1
j_call: TRBJ1-6
clone_size: -
cdr3_nt: TGTGCCAGCAGTTGGAACAGGGGACTAAATAATTCACCCCTCCACTTT
cdr3_aa: CASSWNRGLNNSPLHF

v_call: TRBV27
d_call: -
j_call: TRBJ1-5
clone_size: -
cdr3_nt: TGTGCCAGCAGTTTGAATTCGGGAGGTCAGCCCCAGCATTTT
cdr3_aa: CASSLNSGGQPQHF